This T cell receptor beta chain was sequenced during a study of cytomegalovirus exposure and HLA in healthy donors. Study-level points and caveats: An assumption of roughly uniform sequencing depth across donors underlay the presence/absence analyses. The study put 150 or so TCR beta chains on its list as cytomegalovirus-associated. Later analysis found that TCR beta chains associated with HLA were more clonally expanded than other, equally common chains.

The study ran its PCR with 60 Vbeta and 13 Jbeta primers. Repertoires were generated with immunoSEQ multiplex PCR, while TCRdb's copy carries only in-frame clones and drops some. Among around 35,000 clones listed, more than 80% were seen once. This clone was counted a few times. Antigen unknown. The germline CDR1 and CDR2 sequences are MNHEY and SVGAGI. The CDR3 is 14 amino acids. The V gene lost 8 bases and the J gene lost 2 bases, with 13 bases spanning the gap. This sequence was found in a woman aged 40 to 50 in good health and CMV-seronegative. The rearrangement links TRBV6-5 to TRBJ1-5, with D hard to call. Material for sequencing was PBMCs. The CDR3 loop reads CASGSNPGNQPQHF. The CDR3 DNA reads TGTGCCAGCGGTAGTAACCCGGGCAATCAGCCCCAGCATTTT.